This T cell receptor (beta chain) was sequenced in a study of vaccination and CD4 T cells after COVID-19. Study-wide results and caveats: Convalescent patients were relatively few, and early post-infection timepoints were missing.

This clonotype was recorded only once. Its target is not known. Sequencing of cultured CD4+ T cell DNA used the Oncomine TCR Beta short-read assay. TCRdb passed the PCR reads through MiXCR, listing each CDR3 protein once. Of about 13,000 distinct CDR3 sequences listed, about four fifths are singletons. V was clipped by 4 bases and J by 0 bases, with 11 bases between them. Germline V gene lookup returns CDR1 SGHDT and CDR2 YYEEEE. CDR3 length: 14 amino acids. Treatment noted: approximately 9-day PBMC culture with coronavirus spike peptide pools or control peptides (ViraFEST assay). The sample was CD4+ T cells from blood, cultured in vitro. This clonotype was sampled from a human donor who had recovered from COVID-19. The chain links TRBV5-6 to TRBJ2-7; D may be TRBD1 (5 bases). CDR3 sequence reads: CASSRTPSSYEQYF. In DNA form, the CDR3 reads TGTGCCAGCAGCCGGACACCTAGCTCCTACGAGCAGTACTTC. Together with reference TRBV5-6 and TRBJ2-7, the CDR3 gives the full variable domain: DAGVTQSPTHLIKTRGQQVTLRCSPKSGHDTVSWYQQALGQGPQFIFQYYEEEERQRGNFPDRFSGHQFPNYSSELNVNALLLGDSALYLCASSRTPSSYEQYFGPGTRLTVT.